This TCR beta chain derives from a study of shared clonotypes between healthy human individuals. The CDR3 consists of 14 residues. Germline V CDR1 and CDR2: SGHRS, YFSETQ. Trimming left V 2 bases short and J 5 bases short, with 13 bases between. Donation came from healthy HIV-negative adults that had no recent acute infections or vaccinations. Deep-level running was used for the assay. TCRdb's table, derived via immunoSEQ multiplex PCR, lists solely in-frame clones and lacks some. The sample yields 2 million to 3 million clones, around nine tenths seen once. Sequencing was carried out using naive CD4+ T cells sorted from blood. The sample's subset: CD45RA+ positively selected. The source is a man aged 18 to 30 in good health. This chain joins TRBV5-1 and TRBJ2-5; D unresolved. The CDR3 spells CASSFRQVQETQYF. CDR3 nucleotides: TGCGCCAGCAGCTTCCGGCAGGTCCAGGAGACCCAGTACTTC. The complete variable domain, with remaining parts taken from reference TRBV5-1 and TRBJ2-5, reads KAGVTQTPRYLIKTRGQQVTLSCSPISGHRSVSWYQQTPGQGLQFLFEYFSETQRNKGNFPGRFSGRQFSNSRSEMNVSTLELGDSALYLCASSFRQVQETQYFGPGTRLLVL.